These 8 T cell receptor beta chains were all obtained from the same sample, sequenced in a study of T cells after yellow fever vaccination. TCRdb called the 5' RACE reads again in MiXCR, with one record for every CDR3 protein. The sample has fewer than 450,000 distinct CDR3 sequences, approximately 4.2% seen once. The sample consisted of PBMCs, taken 5 days after the yellow fever booster vaccination. These receptors all come from a man aged 18-30 years who received the YFV17D yellow fever vaccine.

This clonotype was picked up a small number of times. The chain is built from TRBV7-3 and TRBJ1-4, with 11 bases lining up with TRBD1. Germline V CDR1 and CDR2: SGHTA, FQGTGA. The CDR3 extends over 17 amino acids. After removal of 4 bases from V and 6 bases from J, the junction contained 10 bases not matched to a gene. For the CDR3, the DNA is TGTGCCAGCAGCTCCACTAGGCGGGACAGGGGGGATGAAAAACTGTTTTTT. Translation: CASSSTRRDRGDEKLFF.

This clonotype was observed a few times. This sequence joins TRBV5-1 and TRBJ1-5; D is unclear. The CDR3 contains 15 residues. V shed 0 bases and J shed 2 bases, with 9 bases lying between them. Germline CDR1 reads SGHRS; CDR2 reads YFSETQ. The CDR3 is CASSLGGTGNQPQHF. The CDR3 DNA sequence: TGCGCCAGCAGCTTGGGAGGTACGGGCAATCAGCCCCAGCATTTT.

The chain employs TRBV7-2 and TRBJ2-5; either TRBD1 or TRBD2 may supply D (5 bases each). Trimming took 5 bases from V and 6 from J, leaving 16 bases between them. This CDR3 spans 14 amino acids. Germline CDR1 reads SGHTA; CDR2 reads FQGNSA. The CDR3 protein is CASSPNTRGQTQYF. The CDR3 DNA sequence: TGTGCCAGCAGCCCCAACACCCGGGGACAGACCCAGTACTTC.

This clonotype occurred a few times. The chain uses TRBV6-1 and TRBJ2-7; 9 bases are a match to TRBD2. Germline assignment: CDR1 MNHNS and CDR2 SASEGT. V lost 1 base to trimming and J lost 2 bases; unmatched junction nucleotides: 3. The CDR3 length is 15 residues. The CDR3 protein is CASSEEAGGPYEQYF. The DNA for the CDR3 is TGTGCCAGCAGTGAAGAGGCGGGGGGGCCCTACGAGCAGTACTTC.

In its sample, this clonotype was seen a few times. The chain couples TRBV4-3 to TRBJ2-3, with 8 bases identical to TRBD2. This CDR3 comprises 15 residues. The V and J ends lost 0 bases and 4 bases, in that order; junction bases with no gene match: 3. Germline CDR1 is LGHNA and CDR2 is YSLEER. CDR3 DNA: TGCGCCAGCAGCCAAGACGGGGGGGACGCAGATACGCAGTATTTT. Protein: CASSQDGGDADTQYF.

There are many counts of this clonotype. The chain joins TRBV4-2 to TRBJ2-5; 9 nucleotides line up with TRBD2. With V trimmed by 0 bases and J by 4 bases, 6 bases remained unmatched. The V gene's germline CDR1 is LGHNA and CDR2 YNFKEQ. The CDR3 has 16 amino acids. CDR3 sequence reads: CASSQDLRGGLETQYF. The DNA for the CDR3 is TGTGCCAGCAGCCAAGATCTGCGGGGGGGCCTAGAGACCCAGTACTTC.

This clonotype turned up a few times. CDR3 sequence (DNA): TGTGCCAGCAGCGGGGACTATCGGAATGAGCAGTTCTTC. Translation: CASSGDYRNEQFF. This chain uses TRBV9 with TRBJ2-1; 7 positions agree with TRBD2. The J segment lost 7 bases and the V segment lost 3 bases, leaving 4 bases of the junction unmatched. CDR3 length: 13 amino acids. CDR1 and CDR2 from the germline V gene are SGDLS and YYNGEE.

This clonotype has a count of ten or more. CDR3 sequence reads: CATRATLSTDTQYF. The CDR3 DNA is TGCGCCACGCGGGCGACTCTAAGCACAGATACGCAGTATTTT. The chain links TRBV5-1 to TRBJ2-3; possibly TRBD2 for D (5 bases). The V gene lost 9 bases and the J gene lost 0 bases, with 14 bases spanning the gap. CDR1 and CDR2 from the germline V gene are SGHRS and YFSETQ. The CDR3 is 14 residues long.